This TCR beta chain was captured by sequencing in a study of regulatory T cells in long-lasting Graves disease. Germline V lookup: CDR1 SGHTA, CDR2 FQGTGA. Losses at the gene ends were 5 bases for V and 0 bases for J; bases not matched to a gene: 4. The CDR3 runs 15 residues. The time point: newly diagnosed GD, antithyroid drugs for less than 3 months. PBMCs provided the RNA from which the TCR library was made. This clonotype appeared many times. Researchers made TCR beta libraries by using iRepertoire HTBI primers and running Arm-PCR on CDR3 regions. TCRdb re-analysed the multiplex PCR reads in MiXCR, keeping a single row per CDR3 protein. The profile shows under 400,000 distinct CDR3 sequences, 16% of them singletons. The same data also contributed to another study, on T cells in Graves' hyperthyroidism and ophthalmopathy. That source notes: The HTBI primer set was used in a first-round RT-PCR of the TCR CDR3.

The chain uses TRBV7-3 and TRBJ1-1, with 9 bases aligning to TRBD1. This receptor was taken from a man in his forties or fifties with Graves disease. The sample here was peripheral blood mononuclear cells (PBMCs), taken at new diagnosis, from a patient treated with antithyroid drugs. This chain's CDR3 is CASSPTGGMNTEAFF. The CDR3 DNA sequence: TGTGCCAGCAGCCCGACAGGGGGAATGAACACTGAAGCTTTCTTT.